This entry features one T cell receptor beta chain sequence. Its specificity is not known. Relative to the germline gene, one junction end is altered; a read error may explain this. The same CDR3 arises from other DNA sequences in this sample as well. These data belong to a study of a mutant IDH1 vaccine in newly diagnosed glioma. Study overall: Treated individuals were around 62% male and about 40% female, averaging roughly 38 years of age.

Germline CDR1 and CDR2: SGHRS and YFSETQ. The CDR3 runs to 13 residues. Sequencing used immunoSEQ multiplex PCR; TCRdb keeps in-frame clones, though not all of them. Of tens of thousands of clones listed, around 86% are singletons. The time point was: week 35, safety follow-up. A single vaccine dose contained 300 ug of mutant IDH1 20-mer peptide, and topical imiquimod was used with it. Each tumor in the donors was a new WHO grade 3 or 4 astrocytoma, IDH1-mutant and ATRX-lost. This specimen was PBMCs, taken from a glioma patient whose treatment included an IDH1 peptide vaccine. This chain links TRBV5-1 with TRBJ1-3; D uncertain. The clonotype comes from a man between 25 and 39 years old with glioma. The DNA for the CDR3 is TGCGCCAGTAGCTTGGAACAGGGAAACACCATATATTTT. It codes for CASSLEQGNTIYF.